The 20 T cell receptor beta chains in this list originate from one sample, sequenced in a study of T cells in Graves' hyperthyroidism and ophthalmopathy. RNA transcripts yielded amplified TCR beta CDR3 regions. HTBI primers were used for first-round RT-PCR of the TCR CDR3. TCRdb recomputed calls from the multiplex PCR reads with MiXCR, one row per CDR3 protein. The repertoire holds approximately 420,000 distinct CDR3 sequences, with about 16% as singletons. The specimen sequenced was blood. These TCRs come from a woman in her thirties with Graves' hyperthyroidism.

This clonotype was seen many times. The rearrangement joins TRBV27 to TRBJ1-6; 9 positions match TRBD1. Per germline, CDR1 MNHEY and CDR2 SMNVEV (reference sequence). The CDR3 runs to 16 residues. V trimming: 7 bases; J trimming: 6 bases; junction bases outside the gene matches: 10. The CDR3, as DNA: TGTGCCAGCAAAAACGGGATGGACAGGGGTAATTCACCCCTCCACTTT. This sequence encodes CASKNGMDRGNSPLHF.

This chain joins TRBV7-2 and TRBJ1-5, with D maybe TRBD1 (6 bases). The CDR3 totals 16 residues. V was shortened by 1 base and J by 0 bases, with 10 bases between the two germline ends. Per germline, CDR1 SGHTA and CDR2 FQGNSA. The CDR3 region has the DNA TGTGCCAGCAGCTTAGAGGGGGGGGGTAGCAATCAGCCCCAGCATTTT. Amino acids: CASSLEGGGSNQPQHF.

The CDR3 DNA is TGTGCCAGTAGTATAGGGACTAGCGCGGAGCAGTTCTTC. It translates to CASSIGTSAEQFF. The rearrangement uses TRBV19 and TRBJ2-1, with 9 nucleotides matching TRBD2. The V segment lost 1 base and the J segment 10 bases; nucleotides outside the gene matches: 2. Germline CDR1 reads LNHDA; CDR2 reads SQIVND (reference sequence). This CDR3 has 13 residues.

This clonotype was seen a few times. The CDR3 sequence is CATSRDWRTDREKLFF. CDR3 DNA: TGTGCCACCAGCAGAGATTGGAGGACAGACCGCGAAAAACTGTTTTTT. V is TRBV15 and J is TRBJ1-4, with D maybe TRBD1 (6 bases). Looked up from germline, CDR1 is LNHNV and CDR2 is YYDKDF (reference sequence). Deletions cut 0 bases from V and 8 bases from J, with 16 bases between. The CDR3 contains 16 residues. Looking up the rest from reference TRBV15 and TRBJ1-4 gives the full variable domain: DAMVIQNPRYQVTQFGKPVTLSCSQTLNHNVMYWYQQKSSQAPKLLFHYYDKDFNNEADTPDNFQSRRPNTSFCFLDIRSPGLGDTAMYLCATSRDWRTDREKLFFGSGTQLSVL.

This clonotype was seen repeatedly, ten times or more. The gene calls are TRBV5-1 and TRBJ1-4; 7 nucleotides align to TRBD1. This CDR3 contains 13 residues. V lost 4 bases, J lost 5 bases, and 2 bases stayed unmatched. Germline lookup yields CDR1 SGHRS and CDR2 YFSETQ. CDR3 region: CASSTGQNEKLFF. CDR3 coding DNA: TGCGCCAGCAGCACGGGACAGAATGAAAAACTGTTTTTT.

This clonotype occurred many times. The chain has TRBV3-1 and TRBJ2-7; 10 bases map to TRBD1. V was pared by 1 base and J by 5 bases, with 2 bases of the junction left unmatched. The CDR3 sequence is 14 residues long. The germline CDR1 and CDR2 sequences are LGHDT and YNNKEL (reference sequence). CDR3 sequence reads: CASSQGQGADEQYF. The CDR3 DNA sequence: TGTGCCAGCAGCCAAGGACAGGGGGCGGACGAGCAGTACTTC.

Worth noting for this clonotype: The CDR3 does not end in the conserved phenylalanine or tryptophan, so this is likely a read error. The chain employs TRBV25-1 and TRBJ2-2; TRBD1 agrees at 10 bases. Germline CDR1 reads MGHDK; CDR2 reads SYGVNS. The CDR3 has 15 residues. V shed 6 bases, J shed 7 bases, and the junction held 8 bases outside the gene matches. This CDR3 is CASRLDRGFHGELFL. The CDR3 bases are TGTGCCAGCAGATTGGACAGGGGGTTTCACGGGGAGCTGTTTCTT.

This clonotype occurred a few times. The V gene is TRBV6-2 or TRBV6-3, the J gene TRBJ2-7; 9 bases line up with TRBD2. With 6 bases clipped from V and 7 bases from J, the junction kept 10 bases outside the gene matches. The CDR3 is made up of 14 amino acids. CDR1 MNHEY and CDR2 SVGEGT come from the germline V gene. The CDR3 here is CASSSREGLGEQYF. The CDR3 DNA reads as TGTGCCAGCAGCTCGCGGGAGGGCCTTGGGGAGCAGTACTTC.

The chain couples TRBV6-5 to TRBJ2-1; no clear D gene. With 2 bases removed from V and 5 bases from J, the gap between germline ends came to 22 bases. This CDR3 comprises 18 residues. Germline V gives CDR1 MNHEY, CDR2 SVGAGI. The CDR3 DNA follows: TGTGCCAGCAGTTACCCGCCTCCCATTGGCGAAAGACACAATGAGCAGTTCTTC. Its translation is CASSYPPPIGERHNEQFF.

This clonotype occurred many times. V usage is TRBV6-1 and J usage is TRBJ1-6, with 8 nucleotides matching TRBD1. V trimming: 5 bases; J trimming: 13 bases; junction bases outside the gene matches: 13. Germline values: CDR1 MNHNS, CDR2 SASEGT. The CDR3 contains 15 residues. CDR3 nucleotides: TGTGCCAGCAGTTACACCGGACAGGGAAAACATCCCCTCCACTTT. Protein sequence: CASSYTGQGKHPLHF.

The V call is TRBV19, the J call TRBJ1-4; possibly TRBD1 for D (5 bases). Germline V gene data show CDR1 as LNHDA and CDR2 as SQIVND (reference sequence). The CDR3 has 16 residues. V was shortened by 4 bases and J by 0 bases, with 12 bases between the two germline ends. CDR3 sequence (DNA): TGTGCCAGTAGTACCGGGACTGGAACAACTAATGAAAAACTGTTTTTT. Protein product: CASSTGTGTTNEKLFF.

On this clonotype itself: This may arise from a read error, as a much more abundant clone is one base away. The chain uses TRBV2 and TRBJ2-7; 12 bases are a match to TRBD2. Germline-derived CDR1 and CDR2 are SNHLY and FYNNEI. With V trimmed by 11 bases and J by 2 bases, 19 bases remained unmatched. The CDR3 is 18 amino acids. This CDR3 reads CAGTSRGLAGSTAYEQYF. DNA of the CDR3: TGTGCCGGTACATCTCGTGGACTAGCGGGATCAACGGCCTACGAGCAGTACTTC.

This clonotype was seen many times. CDR3 in amino acids: CASSPNRGLLRYEQYF. As DNA, the CDR3 is TGTGCCAGCAGTCCGAACAGGGGCTTGTTAAGATACGAGCAGTACTTC. The rearrangement uses TRBV27 and TRBJ2-7; TRBD1 matches at 7 bases. The CDR3 consists of 16 residues. V lost 5 bases and J lost 4; bases outside the gene matches: 14. CDR1 MNHEY and CDR2 SMNVEV come from the germline V gene (reference sequence).

This chain joins TRBV19 and TRBJ2-3; no clear D. V lost 3 bases to trimming and J lost 1 base, with 5 bases between them. Germline CDR1 is LNHDA and CDR2 is SQIVND (reference sequence). The CDR3 contains 13 residues. CDR3 sequence reads: CASSIPRTDTQYF. CDR3 bases: TGTGCCAGTAGTATTCCCCGCACAGATACGCAGTATTTT.

This clonotype was recorded many times. V usage is TRBV5-1 and J usage is TRBJ2-7, with 7 bases matching TRBD2. V dropped 1 base and J dropped 0; count of bases not matched to a gene: 7. CDR3 length: 16 residues. CDR1 SGHRS and CDR2 YFSETQ come from the germline V gene. CDR3 sequence (DNA): TGCGCCAGCAGCTTGAGTCCAGCGGGGAGCTCCTACGAGCAGTACTTC. This encodes CASSLSPAGSSYEQYF.

This clonotype has just a few counts. The genes are TRBV19 and TRBJ1-2; 7 positions match TRBD1. The CDR3 runs to 12 residues. Per germline, CDR1 LNHDA and CDR2 SQIVND (reference sequence). Trimming took 8 bases from V and 3 from J; bases not matched to a gene: 3. CDR3 protein: CASGDSYYGYTF. The CDR3 nucleotides are TGTGCCAGTGGGGACAGCTACTATGGCTACACCTTC.

This clonotype was seen repeatedly, ten times or more. J is TRBJ2-5 and V is TRBV10-3; 7 nucleotides line up with TRBD1. Per germline, CDR1 ENHRY and CDR2 SYGVKD. The CDR3 has 14 residues. V shed 6 bases and J 1 base; nucleotides not matched to a gene: 5. The CDR3 bases are TGTGCCATCAGAGGGACAGATCGCCAAGAGACCCAGTACTTC. Translation: CAIRGTDRQETQYF.

This clonotype was counted a few times. The chain carries TRBV12-3 or TRBV12-4 and TRBJ2-2; D is unclear. Trimming removed 5 bases at V and 5 bases at J, with 9 bases between. This CDR3 is 13 amino acids long. Here the CDR3 reads CASSAHETGELFF. For the CDR3, the DNA is TGTGCCAGCAGTGCGCACGAAACCGGGGAGCTGTTTTTT.

The chain joins TRBV20-1 to TRBJ2-5; D unresolved. The CDR3 is made up of 11 amino acids. Looked up from germline, CDR1 is DFQATT and CDR2 is SNEGSKA (reference sequence). V was shortened by 8 bases and J by 5 bases, with 12 bases between the two germline ends. The CDR3 coding sequence is TGCAGTCCCACCCGGGCTGAGACCCAGTACTTC. Translated: CSPTRAETQYF.

The chain has TRBV2 and TRBJ1-5, with D hard to call. Trimming removed 8 bases at V and 4 bases at J, with 9 bases between. CDR3 size: 12 residues. Germline CDR1 reads SNHLY; CDR2 reads FYNNEI. CDR3 in amino acids: CASAKLNQPQHF. CDR3 DNA: TGTGCCAGCGCTAAGTTGAATCAGCCCCAGCATTTT.